This T cell receptor beta chain originates from a study of cytomegalovirus exposure and HLA in healthy donors. The study's findings and limits: CMV serostatus was the sole immune exposure data available. It was reported in a later analysis that an Asian-associated ancestry cluster showed fewer N-insertions than the roughly 710-donor mean. Cytomegalovirus association was assigned to about 150 TCR beta chains. Published work reported that the classifier diagnosed cytomegalovirus status with high specificity and sensitivity.

Use of 60 Vbeta and 13 Jbeta primers characterized the PCR. Method: immunoSEQ multiplex PCR; TCRdb's copy keeps in-frame clones and lacks some. Here the sample spans approximately 110,000 clones, 70% to 80% being singletons. V lost 5 bases and J lost 6, with 14 bases in between. CDR3 length: 14 residues. Germline V gene lookup returns CDR1 SNHLY and CDR2 FYNNEI. As concerns this clone: Its target is unknown.

The genes are TRBV2 and TRBJ1-5; the D gene is possibly TRBD1 (6 bases). The clonotype originates from a man in his forties in good health and CMV-seronegative. Sequenced sample: PBMCs. The CDR3 protein is CASSWGGARQPQHF. The CDR3 bases are TGTGCCAGCAGTTGGGGGGGGGCCCGTCAGCCCCAGCATTTT. The complete variable domain, with remaining parts taken from reference TRBV2 and TRBJ1-5, reads EPEVTQTPSHQVTQMGQEVILRCVPISNHLYFYWYRQILGQKVEFLVSFYNNEISEKSEIFDDQFSVERPDGSNFTLKIRSTKLEDSAMYFCASSWGGARQPQHFGDGTRLSIL.